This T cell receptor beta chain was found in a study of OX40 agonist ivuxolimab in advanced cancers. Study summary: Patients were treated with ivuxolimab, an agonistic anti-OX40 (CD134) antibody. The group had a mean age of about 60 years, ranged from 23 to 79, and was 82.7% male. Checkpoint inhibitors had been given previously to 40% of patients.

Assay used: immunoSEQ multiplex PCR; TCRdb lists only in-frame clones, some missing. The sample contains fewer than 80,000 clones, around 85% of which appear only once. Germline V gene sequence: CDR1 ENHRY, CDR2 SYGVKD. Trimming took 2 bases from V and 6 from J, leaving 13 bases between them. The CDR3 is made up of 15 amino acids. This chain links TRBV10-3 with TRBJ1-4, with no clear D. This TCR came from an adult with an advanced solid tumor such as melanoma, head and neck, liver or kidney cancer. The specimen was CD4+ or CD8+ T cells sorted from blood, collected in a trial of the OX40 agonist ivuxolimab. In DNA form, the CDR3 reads TGTGCCATCAGTGAGAACGGCAGGAGGGATGAAAAACTGTTTTTT. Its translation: CAISENGRRDEKLFF.